Presented here are 28 T cell receptor beta chains from one specimen sequenced in a study of response to subunit inactivated influenza vaccine. TCRdb analysed the RT-PCR reads with MiXCR anew, one entry per CDR3 protein. The table has around 570,000 distinct CDR3 sequences, 10% to 12% seen once. The data were also submitted as part of a second study, on T cells expressing NK-cell markers. As that study records: Libraries used 5'RACE template switching adding universal primer site and UMIs.

Sequenced material: PBMCs from blood, taken on the day of vaccination. The receptors were sampled from a man between 50 and 59 years old who received an inactivated influenza vaccine.

This clonotype was recorded at least ten times. The chain recombines TRBV4-2 with TRBJ1-5, with a weak D call TRBD1 (5 bases). CDR3 length equals 15 residues. V shed 1 base and J shed 7 bases, with 14 bases lying between them. In germline, CDR1 is LGHNA, CDR2 YNFKEQ. The CDR3 DNA sequence: TGTGCCAGCAGCCAAGCGGGCCGCGGGGGACAGCCCCAGCATTTT. Amino acids: CASSQAGRGGQPQHF.

The J gene is TRBJ2-3, the V gene TRBV7-3; perhaps TRBD2 as D (5 bases). This CDR3 has 15 amino acids. The V end lost 3 bases, the J end lost 4 bases, and 14 bases lay between the germline ends. CDR1 SGHTA and CDR2 FQGTGA come from the germline V gene. CDR3 DNA: TGTGCCAGCAGCTTGCCTGGCGGGTACGCAGATACGCAGTATTTT. As protein: CASSLPGGYADTQYF.

The chain carries TRBV12-3 or TRBV12-4 and TRBJ2-5; D is undetermined. This CDR3 comprises 14 residues. V shed 0 bases and J shed 5 bases, with 10 bases lying between them. CDR3 coding DNA: TGTGCCAGCAGTTTAGCTCGAAAGGCGGAGACCCAGTACTTC. This gives the protein CASSLARKAETQYF.

The genes are TRBV6-1 and TRBJ2-3; 9 bases line up with TRBD1. The CDR3 covers 15 residues. V lost 5 bases, J lost 4 bases, and 7 bases stayed unmatched. CDR1 is MNHNS and CDR2 is SASEGT in the germline V gene. CDR3 DNA sequence: TGTGCCAGCAGTCGGCTGCGGGACAGGGCAGATACGCAGTATTTT. It yields the protein CASSRLRDRADTQYF.

The J gene is TRBJ2-7, the V gene TRBV3-1; no definite D call. The germline gives CDR1 LGHDT, CDR2 YNNKEL (reference sequence). V gave up 0 bases and J gave up 3 bases, with 15 bases separating them. The CDR3 loop spans 16 amino acids. CDR3 residues: CASSQDLRGRRYEQYF. The CDR3 coding sequence is TGTGCCAGCAGCCAAGATTTGAGAGGACGACGCTACGAGCAGTACTTC.

This clonotype has a count of ten or more. The chain carries TRBV3-1 and TRBJ2-7; D ambiguous. The V and J ends lost 1 base and 10 bases respectively, with 11 bases between them. The CDR3 spans 12 residues. Germline V gene sequence: CDR1 LGHDT, CDR2 YNNKEL (reference sequence). CDR3 DNA sequence: TGTGCCAGCAGCCAAGGCAATGTTGTCCAGTACTTC. Protein sequence: CASSQGNVVQYF.

V is TRBV7-8 and J is TRBJ1-4; the D gene is possibly TRBD1 (6 bases). With 2 bases removed from V and 2 bases from J, the gap between germline ends came to 15 bases. CDR3 length: 17 residues. Looked up from germline, CDR1 is SGHVS and CDR2 is FQNEAQ. The CDR3 spells CASSLRPQGQTNEKLFF. Here the CDR3 DNA reads TGTGCCAGCAGCTTACGGCCCCAGGGGCAGACTAATGAAAAACTGTTTTTT.

The table lists this clonotype with many counts. The V and J genes are TRBV5-1 and TRBJ1-5, with D unclear. The CDR3 extends over 14 amino acids. Trimming left V 1 base short and J 6 bases short, with 11 bases between. Looked up from germline, CDR1 is SGHRS and CDR2 is YFSETQ. The CDR3 loop is CASSLISGGQPQHF. The CDR3 DNA reads as TGCGCCAGCAGCTTGATCTCAGGCGGTCAGCCCCAGCATTTT.

The rearrangement uses TRBV7-6 and TRBJ2-7; 7 bases map to TRBD2. The CDR3 runs to 14 residues. V lost 5 bases to trimming and J lost 3 bases; unmatched junction nucleotides: 7. Germline loops: CDR1 SGHVS, CDR2 FNYEAQ. The CDR3 sequence: CASSPTSNGYEQYF. In nucleotides, the CDR3 is TGTGCCAGCAGCCCGACTAGCAATGGCTACGAGCAGTACTTC.

This chain uses TRBV12-3 or TRBV12-4 with TRBJ2-1; the match to TRBD2 covers 14 bases. This CDR3 is 15 amino acids long. With 6 bases clipped from V and 13 bases from J, the junction kept 11 bases outside the gene matches. This CDR3 is CASRATSGRAGKQFF. Here the CDR3 DNA reads TGTGCCAGCAGGGCGACTAGCGGGAGGGCCGGGAAACAGTTCTTC.

V is TRBV7-2 and J is TRBJ1-5; maybe TRBD1 (6 bases). The CDR3 covers 13 residues. With 8 bases removed from V and 6 bases from J, the gap between germline ends came to 14 bases. Germline CDR1 and CDR2: SGHTA and FQGNSA. CDR3 residues: CASAAGAVQPQHF. For the CDR3, the DNA is TGTGCCAGCGCAGCAGGGGCAGTTCAGCCCCAGCATTTT.

The chain combines TRBV7-9 with TRBJ2-7; D perhaps matches TRBD1 (6 bases). Germline CDR1 reads SEHNR; CDR2 reads FQNEAQ (reference sequence). The CDR3 is 14 amino acids. Trimming pared 1 base from V and 7 bases from J, leaving 14 bases between. The CDR3 bases are TGTGCCAGCAGCTTAGACAGGGATCTGGCTGAGCAGTACTTC. Its protein product is CASSLDRDLAEQYF.

This clonotype was detected many times. This sequence joins TRBV18 and TRBJ2-7; TRBD2 matches 7 bases. The CDR3 is 14 amino acids. Per the germline V gene, CDR1 is KGHSH and CDR2 is LQKENI. Unmatched junction bases numbered 5, after V lost 3 bases and J lost 3 bases. The CDR3 nucleotides are TGTGCCAGCTCACCTCGGAGCGGGGTCTACGAGCAGTACTTC. Protein: CASSPRSGVYEQYF.

This clonotype was detected only a few times. The chain links TRBV10-3 to TRBJ1-2; D is ambiguous. The germline gives CDR1 ENHRY, CDR2 SYGVKD. Deletions cut 7 bases from V and 4 bases from J, with 16 bases between. The CDR3 has 14 amino acids. CDR3 DNA sequence: TGTGCCATCACCGGGCAGGCTGAAAGCTATGGCTACACCTTC. It is translated as CAITGQAESYGYTF.

This clonotype was detected only a few times. The genes are TRBV3-1 and TRBJ2-3; possibly TRBD1 or TRBD2 for D (5 bases each). This CDR3 is built from 17 residues. V was shortened by 2 bases and J by 0 bases, with 15 bases between the two germline ends. In germline, CDR1 is LGHDT, CDR2 YNNKEL (reference sequence). The CDR3 region is CASSQLEAGTSTDTQYF. The CDR3 nucleotides read TGTGCCAGCAGCCAACTCGAGGCCGGGACCAGCACAGATACGCAGTATTTT.

This clonotype was seen a handful of times. The genes are TRBV7-9 and TRBJ2-1; 9 positions agree with TRBD2. Per the germline V gene, CDR1 is SEHNR and CDR2 is FQNEAQ (reference sequence). V lost 7 bases and J lost 4; bases outside the gene matches: 8. The CDR3 contains 15 residues. The CDR3, as DNA: TGTGCCAGCACCCGTTCTAGCGGGGTTTACAATGAGCAGTTCTTC. Translation: CASTRSSGVYNEQFF.

This clonotype was detected only a few times. This chain joins TRBV24-1 and TRBJ2-1; 10 positions agree with TRBD2. Trimming removed 7 bases from V and 4 bases from J; junction bases left unmatched: 3. Germline V CDR1 and CDR2: KGHDR, SFDVKD. The CDR3 loop spans 14 amino acids. The CDR3: CATRGSGRYNEQFF. In DNA form, the CDR3 reads TGTGCCACCAGGGGTAGCGGGAGGTACAATGAGCAGTTCTTC.

This clonotype was counted at least ten times. V usage is TRBV7-2 and J usage is TRBJ2-1, with D perhaps TRBD2 (5 bases). Germline CDR1 is SGHTA and CDR2 is FQGNSA. Trimming removed 5 bases at V and 0 bases at J, with 11 bases between. This CDR3 is 15 amino acids long. The CDR3 here is CASSDYSDSYNEQFF. The CDR3 DNA sequence: TGTGCCAGCAGCGACTATAGCGACTCCTACAATGAGCAGTTCTTC.

This clonotype was recorded a few times. The chain has TRBV7-6 and TRBJ2-3, with 8 positions matching TRBD2. Per the germline V gene, CDR1 is SGHVS and CDR2 is FNYEAQ. The CDR3 extends over 16 amino acids. J was trimmed by 2 bases and V by 5 bases; bases with no gene match: 9. The CDR3 region has the DNA TGTGCCAGCAGCCAGAAAGCGGGGGCGATCACAGATACGCAGTATTTT. This gives the protein CASSQKAGAITDTQYF.

The gene calls are TRBV3-1 and TRBJ2-3, with D tentatively TRBD1 (7 bases). Trimming shortened V by 1 base and J by 5 bases, and 19 bases separated the two germline ends. The germline gives CDR1 LGHDT, CDR2 YNNKEL (reference sequence). This CDR3 has 17 amino acids. This chain's CDR3 is CASSQAGGGGVRDTQYF. The CDR3 nucleotides are TGTGCCAGCAGCCAAGCAGGTGGAGGGGGCGTCAGAGATACGCAGTATTTT.

This clonotype was counted many times. CDR3 coding DNA: TGTGCCAGCAGCTATCGGAGCTCCTATAATTCACCCCTCCACTTT. Translation: CASSYRSSYNSPLHF. The chain has TRBV27 and TRBJ1-6; D ambiguous. Deletions cut 6 bases from V and 0 bases from J, with 9 bases between. This CDR3 has 15 residues. Germline V lookup: CDR1 MNHEY, CDR2 SMNVEV (reference sequence).

The chain joins TRBV10-3 to TRBJ1-1; TRBD1 agrees at 9 bases. Germline loops: CDR1 ENHRY, CDR2 SYGVKD. Germline trimming cut 6 bases from V and 4 bases from J; bases unmatched to any gene: 3. CDR3 length: 13 amino acids. The CDR3 spells CAIRGQGFTEAFF. In DNA, the CDR3 is TGTGCCATCAGGGGACAGGGTTTCACTGAAGCTTTCTTT.

This chain joins TRBV11-2 and TRBJ2-2, with no clear D. The CDR3 has 13 amino acids. V lost 4 bases, J lost 7 bases, and 10 bases lay in between. The germline V gene encodes CDR1 SGHAT and CDR2 FQNNGV. CDR3 sequence reads: CASSSPGVGELFF. DNA for the CDR3: TGTGCCAGCAGCTCACCTGGTGTCGGGGAGCTGTTTTTT.

V gene TRBV23-1 combines with J gene TRBJ2-3; 13 bases are shared with TRBD2. TRBV23-1 is designated an ORF whose function remains uncertain. The J segment lost 3 bases and the V segment lost 0 bases, leaving 15 bases of the junction unmatched. The CDR3 is 21 residues long. The CDR3 DNA reads as TGCGCCAGCAGTCAATCGTCCCGCTTGCGGACTAGCGGGAGAGGTACAGATACGCAGTATTTT. Protein sequence: CASSQSSRLRTSGRGTDTQYF.

The genes are TRBV29-1 and TRBJ2-1; the match to TRBD1 covers 7 bases. The length of the CDR3 is 21 residues. Germline V CDR1 and CDR2: SQVTM, ANQGSEA. The V gene end was trimmed by 1 base and the J gene end by 12 bases; junction bases not matched to a gene: 33. The CDR3 region is CSVEGYLGDRVDTMSSFGQFF. The CDR3 DNA follows: TGCAGCGTTGAAGGATACCTCGGGGACAGAGTTGATACAATGAGCTCATTTGGGCAGTTCTTC.

The chain joins TRBV7-8 to TRBJ2-7, with a weak D call TRBD2 (6 bases). The CDR3 contains 13 residues. CDR1 and CDR2 from the germline V gene are SGHVS and FQNEAQ. The germline V and J ends were trimmed by 5 bases and 2 bases, with 10 bases remaining between them. CDR3 DNA sequence: TGTGCCAGCAGCCGCGGGACCACCTACGAGCAGTACTTC. Amino acids: CASSRGTTYEQYF.

This clonotype was detected a few times. The chain is built from TRBV5-6 and TRBJ2-7; no clear D gene. CDR3 length equals 14 residues. The ends were cut back, 4 bases at V and 3 bases at J, with 14 bases in the middle. CDR1 is SGHDT, CDR2 YYEEEE, per germline. The CDR3 nucleotides are TGTGCCAGCAGCGGAGTGATCATGAACTACGAGCAGTACTTC. Amino acid sequence: CASSGVIMNYEQYF.

The chain links TRBV4-3 to TRBJ2-4, with 14 bases lining up with TRBD2. The length of the CDR3 is 15 residues. The germline V gene encodes CDR1 LGHNA and CDR2 YSLEER. V dropped 4 bases and J dropped 7; count of bases not matched to a gene: 3. The CDR3 sequence: CASSRGLAGDNIQYF. DNA for the CDR3: TGCGCCAGCAGCCGGGGACTAGCGGGAGATAACATTCAGTACTTC.